Listed below are T cell receptor beta chains from one sample, sequenced in a study of T cells in localized non-small cell lung cancer. Only in-frame clones appear in the TCRdb table, and some are missing; sequencing was by immunoSEQ multiplex PCR. The sample contains about 24,000 clones, approximately 90% of which appear only once. This specimen consisted of peripheral blood, obtained before any cancer treatment. Receptors were obtained from a woman aged 40 to 75 with stage I lung adenocarcinoma. Both conserved end residues are part of each CDR3. The D gene is left open where the match is weak.

D gene	V gene	J gene	CDR3 DNA	CDR3 protein
NA	TRBV6-1	TRBJ2-7	TGTGCCAGCCTTTCCGGACTAACCTACGAGCAGTACTTC	CASLSGLTYEQYF
TRBD2	TRBV28	TRBJ2-1	TGTGCCAGCAGTTTATTCCCCTCAGCGGGAGGGACCAATGAGCAGTTCTTC	CASSLFPSAGGTNEQFF
NA	TRBV28	TRBJ1-2	TGTGCCAGCAATCGGGGTGTCTATGGCTACACCTTC	CASNRGVYGYTF
NA	TRBV30	TRBJ1-2	TGTGCCTGGAGTGACAGTGGTGGCTACACCTTC	CAWSDSGGYTF
NA	TRBV6-5	TRBJ1-2	TGTGCCAGCAAGTTCGGGCGGAACTATGGCTACACCTTC	CASKFGRNYGYTF
NA	TRBV10-3	TRBJ1-4	TGTGCCATCAGTGAGTCATGGGAGATTAATGAAAAACTGTTTTTT	CAISESWEINEKLFF
NA	TRBV7-8	TRBJ2-6	TGTGCCAGCAGCTTCGACTGGAACTCTGGGGCCAACGTCCTGACTTTC	CASSFDWNSGANVLTF
NA	TRBV25-1	TRBJ2-1	TGTGCCAGCAGAGAACCGGCCGGGGCCCTTCGGAATGAGCAGTTCTTC	CASREPAGALRNEQFF
NA	TRBV28	TRBJ1-2	TGTGCCAGCAGTTACGGTAGGGTTAGGGGCTACACCTTC	CASSYGRVRGYTF
NA	TRBV5-1	TRBJ2-5	TGCGCCAGCAGCCTAGGACCGAGCGGGGAGACCCAGTACTTC	CASSLGPSGETQYF
TRBD2	TRBV5-6	TRBJ2-7	TGTGCCAGCAGCTCGGAGACTTGGACTAGTTTGGACGAGCAGTACTTC	CASSSETWTSLDEQYF
NA	TRBV10-1	TRBJ2-5	TGCGCCACAAAGGGGGACACACCCCATGAGACCCAGTACTTC	CATKGDTPHETQYF
NA	TRBV5-1	TRBJ2-7	TGCGCCAGCAGCTTGCTTTCGCGAGTTGGCTACGAGCAGTACTTC	CASSLLSRVGYEQYF